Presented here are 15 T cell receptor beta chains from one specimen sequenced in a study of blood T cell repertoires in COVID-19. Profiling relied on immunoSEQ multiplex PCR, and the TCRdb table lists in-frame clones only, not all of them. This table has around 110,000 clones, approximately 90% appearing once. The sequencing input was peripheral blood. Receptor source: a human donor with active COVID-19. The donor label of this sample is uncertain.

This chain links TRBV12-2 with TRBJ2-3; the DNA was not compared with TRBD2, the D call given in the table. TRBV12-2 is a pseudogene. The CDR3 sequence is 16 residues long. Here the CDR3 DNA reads TGTGCAAGTCGCTTAAGAGGGTCCAGCTGCTGGGTGACGCAGTATTTT. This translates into CASRLRGSSCWVTQYF.

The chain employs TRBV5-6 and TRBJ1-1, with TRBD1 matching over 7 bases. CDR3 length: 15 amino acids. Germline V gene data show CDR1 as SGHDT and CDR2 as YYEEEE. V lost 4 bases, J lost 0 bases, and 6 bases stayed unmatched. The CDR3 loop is CASSNRGHMNTEAFF. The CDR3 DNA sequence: TGTGCCAGCAGCAACAGGGGCCACATGAACACTGAAGCTTTCTTT.

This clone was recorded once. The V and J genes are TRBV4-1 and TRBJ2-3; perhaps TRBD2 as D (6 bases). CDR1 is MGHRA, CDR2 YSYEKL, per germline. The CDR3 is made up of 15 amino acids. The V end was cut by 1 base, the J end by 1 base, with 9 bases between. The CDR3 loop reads CASSQGGVRTDTQYF. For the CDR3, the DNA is TGCGCCAGCAGCCAAGGGGGGGTTCGCACAGATACGCAGTATTTT.

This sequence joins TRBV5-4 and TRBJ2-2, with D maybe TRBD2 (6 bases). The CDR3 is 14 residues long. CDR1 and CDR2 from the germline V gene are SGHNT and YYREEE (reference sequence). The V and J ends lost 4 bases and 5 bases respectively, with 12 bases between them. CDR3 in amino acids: CASSGGLGTGELFF. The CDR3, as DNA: TGTGCCAGCAGCGGGGGACTTGGGACCGGGGAGCTGTTTTTT.

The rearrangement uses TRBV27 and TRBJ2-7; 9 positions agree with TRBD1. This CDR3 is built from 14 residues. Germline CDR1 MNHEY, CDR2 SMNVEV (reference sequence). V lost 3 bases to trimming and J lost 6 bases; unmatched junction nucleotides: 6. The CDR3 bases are TGTGCCAGCAGTTTGCAACAGGGGGCGGGCGAGCAGTACTTC. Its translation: CASSLQQGAGEQYF.

CDR3 amino acids: CASSARTEEAFF. The CDR3 DNA sequence: TGTGCCAGCAGCGCCCGGACAGAGGAAGCTTTCTTT. This chain uses TRBV7-9 with TRBJ1-1; TRBD1 is a possible D gene (6 bases). V was trimmed by 5 bases and J by 8 bases, leaving 12 bases between them. This CDR3 contains 12 residues. Germline lookup yields CDR1 SEHNR and CDR2 FQNEAQ (reference sequence).

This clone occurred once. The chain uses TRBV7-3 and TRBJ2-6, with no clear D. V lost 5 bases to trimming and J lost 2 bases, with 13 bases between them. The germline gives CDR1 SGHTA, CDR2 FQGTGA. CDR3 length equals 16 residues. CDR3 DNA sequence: TGTGCCAGCAGCCCCCGATCGGGTACTGGGGCCAACGTCCTGACTTTC. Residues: CASSPRSGTGANVLTF.

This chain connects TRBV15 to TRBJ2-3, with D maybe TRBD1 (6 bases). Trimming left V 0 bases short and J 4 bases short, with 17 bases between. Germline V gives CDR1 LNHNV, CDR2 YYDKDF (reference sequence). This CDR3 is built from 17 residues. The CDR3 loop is CATSRDPPFYRADTQYF. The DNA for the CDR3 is TGTGCCACCAGCAGAGATCCTCCGTTCTACAGGGCAGATACGCAGTATTTT.

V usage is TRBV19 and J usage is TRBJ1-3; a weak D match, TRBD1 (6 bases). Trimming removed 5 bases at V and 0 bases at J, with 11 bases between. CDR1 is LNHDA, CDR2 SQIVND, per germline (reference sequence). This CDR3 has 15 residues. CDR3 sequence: CASSPDRSSGNTIYF. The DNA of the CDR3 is TGTGCCAGTAGTCCCGACAGGAGCTCTGGAAACACCATATATTTT.

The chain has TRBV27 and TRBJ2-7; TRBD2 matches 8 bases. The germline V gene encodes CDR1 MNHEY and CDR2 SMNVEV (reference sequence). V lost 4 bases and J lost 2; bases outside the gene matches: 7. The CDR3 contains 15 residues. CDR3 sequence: CASSWRGAFTYEQYF. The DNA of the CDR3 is TGTGCCAGCAGTTGGCGGGGGGCATTTACCTACGAGCAGTACTTC.

This chain's CDR3 is CASSALHRGQGEKLFF. In DNA form, the CDR3 reads TGTGCCAGCAGTGCCTTGCACAGGGGGCAGGGTGAAAAACTGTTTTTT. The V call is TRBV6-1, the J call TRBJ1-4; TRBD1 agrees at 9 bases. This CDR3 is 16 amino acids long. The V gene end was trimmed by 4 bases and the J gene end by 7 bases; junction bases not matched to a gene: 10. Germline CDR1 reads MNHNS; CDR2 reads SASEGT.

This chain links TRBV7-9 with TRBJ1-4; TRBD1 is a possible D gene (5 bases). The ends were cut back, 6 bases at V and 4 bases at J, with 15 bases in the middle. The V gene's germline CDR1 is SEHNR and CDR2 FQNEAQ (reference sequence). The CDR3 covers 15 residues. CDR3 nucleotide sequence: TGTGCCAGCAGTAGGGGATGGGGCCTTAATGAAAAACTGTTTTTT. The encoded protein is CASSRGWGLNEKLFF.

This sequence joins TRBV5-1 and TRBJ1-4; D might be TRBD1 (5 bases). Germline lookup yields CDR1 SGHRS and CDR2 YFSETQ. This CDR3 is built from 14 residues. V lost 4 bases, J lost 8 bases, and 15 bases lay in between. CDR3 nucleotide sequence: TGCGCCAGCAGCCCGACAGTGACGATAGAAAAACTGTTTTTT. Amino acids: CASSPTVTIEKLFF.

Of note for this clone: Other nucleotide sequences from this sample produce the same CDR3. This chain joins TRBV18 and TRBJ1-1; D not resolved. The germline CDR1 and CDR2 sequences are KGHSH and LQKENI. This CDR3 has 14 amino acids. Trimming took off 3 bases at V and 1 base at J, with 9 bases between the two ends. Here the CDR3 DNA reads TGTGCCAGCTCACCCCGCGTCGAGAACACTGAAGCTTTCTTT. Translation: CASSPRVENTEAFF.

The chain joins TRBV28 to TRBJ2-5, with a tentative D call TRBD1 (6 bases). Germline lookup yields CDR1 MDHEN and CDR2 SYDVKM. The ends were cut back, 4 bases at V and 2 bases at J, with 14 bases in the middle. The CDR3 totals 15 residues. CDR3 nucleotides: TGTGCCAGCAGTTATACAGGGCTGGCACAAGAGACCCAGTACTTC. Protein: CASSYTGLAQETQYF.